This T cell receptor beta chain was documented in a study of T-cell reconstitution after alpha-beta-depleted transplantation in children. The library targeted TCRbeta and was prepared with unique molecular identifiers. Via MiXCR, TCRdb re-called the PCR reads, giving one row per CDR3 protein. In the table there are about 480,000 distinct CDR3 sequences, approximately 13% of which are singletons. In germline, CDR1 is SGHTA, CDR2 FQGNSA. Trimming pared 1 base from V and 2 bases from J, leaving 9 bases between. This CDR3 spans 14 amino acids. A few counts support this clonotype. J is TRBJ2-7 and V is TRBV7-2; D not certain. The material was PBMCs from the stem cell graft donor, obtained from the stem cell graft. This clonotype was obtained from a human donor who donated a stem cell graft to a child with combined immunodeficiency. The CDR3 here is CASSLDSATYEQYF. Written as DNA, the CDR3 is TGTGCCAGCAGCTTAGACTCGGCGACCTACGAGCAGTACTTC.